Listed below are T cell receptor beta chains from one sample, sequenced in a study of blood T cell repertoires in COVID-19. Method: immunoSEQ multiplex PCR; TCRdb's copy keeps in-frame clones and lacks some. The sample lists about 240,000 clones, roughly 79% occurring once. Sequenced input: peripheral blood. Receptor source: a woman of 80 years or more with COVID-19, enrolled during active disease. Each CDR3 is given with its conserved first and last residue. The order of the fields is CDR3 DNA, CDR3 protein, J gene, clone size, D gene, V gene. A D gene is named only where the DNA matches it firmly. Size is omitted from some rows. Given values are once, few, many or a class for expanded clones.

cdr3_nt: TGCGCCAGCAGCAGGGGGACAGGAGGTGAAAAACTGTTTTTT; cdr3_aa: CASSRGTGGEKLFF; j_call: TRBJ1-4; clone_size: -; d_call: TRBD1; v_call: TRBV5-1
cdr3_nt: TGTGCCAGCAGCCCCGGGGCACGGGGGTTATATGGCTACACCTTC; cdr3_aa: CASSPGARGLYGYTF; j_call: TRBJ1-2; clone_size: -; d_call: -; v_call: TRBV5-6
cdr3_nt: TGTGCCAGCGGACAGCCTTCCCCCTACGAGCAGTACTTC; cdr3_aa: CASGQPSPYEQYF; j_call: TRBJ2-7; clone_size: -; d_call: -; v_call: TRBV28
cdr3_nt: TGTGCCAGCAGCTTGGAGGGGGCAGTTAATTCACCCCTCCACTTT; cdr3_aa: CASSLEGAVNSPLHF; j_call: TRBJ1-6; clone_size: -; d_call: TRBD1; v_call: TRBV5-4
cdr3_nt: TGTGCCAGCAGTTTAGGGACAGGGGGCTACGAGCAGTACTTC; cdr3_aa: CASSLGTGGYEQYF; j_call: TRBJ2-7; clone_size: -; d_call: TRBD1; v_call: TRBV28
cdr3_nt: TGTGCCAGCAGCTGGGGCGAGGGGGAGAAGAAACTGTTTTTT; cdr3_aa: CASSWGEGEKKLFF; j_call: TRBJ1-4; clone_size: -; d_call: -; v_call: TRBV3-1/TRBV3-2
cdr3_nt: TGTGCCAGCACCCTAACGACAGGGGCACTCTATGGCTACACCTTC; cdr3_aa: CASTLTTGALYGYTF; j_call: TRBJ1-2; clone_size: -; d_call: TRBD1; v_call: TRBV11-2
cdr3_nt: TGTGCCAGCAGCCATTTCGAGGGGGCGAGAAATTCACCCCTCCACTTT; cdr3_aa: CASSHFEGARNSPLHF; j_call: TRBJ1-6; clone_size: -; d_call: TRBD1; v_call: TRBV4-2
cdr3_nt: TGTGCCATCAGTGAGTCACAACTAGCGGGAGGTTCGCAGTACTTC; cdr3_aa: CAISESQLAGGSQYF; j_call: TRBJ2-7; clone_size: -; d_call: TRBD2; v_call: TRBV10-3
cdr3_nt: TGTGCCAGTAGTATAGATACCGGGACAGAGTCCGACGAGCAGTACTTC; cdr3_aa: CASSIDTGTESDEQYF; j_call: TRBJ2-7; clone_size: -; d_call: TRBD1; v_call: TRBV19
cdr3_nt: TGTGCCAGCAGTGATGTCAGGGATTACGAGCAGTACTTC; cdr3_aa: CASSDVRDYEQYF; j_call: TRBJ2-7; clone_size: few; d_call: -; v_call: TRBV2
cdr3_nt: TGTGCCTGGAAACCCCTCAGCTCCTACAATGAGCAGTTCTTC; cdr3_aa: CAWKPLSSYNEQFF; j_call: TRBJ2-1; clone_size: -; d_call: -; v_call: TRBV30
cdr3_nt: TGTGCCAGCAGCCTTCCGGGACAGGGGGCAAGGGAGACCCAGTACTTC; cdr3_aa: CASSLPGQGARETQYF; j_call: TRBJ2-5; clone_size: -; d_call: TRBD1; v_call: TRBV4-2
cdr3_nt: TGTGCCAGCAGTTTAGACAGGGATCAGCCCCAGCATTTT; cdr3_aa: CASSLDRDQPQHF; j_call: TRBJ1-5; clone_size: -; d_call: -; v_call: TRBV12-3/TRBV12-4
cdr3_nt: TGTGCCTTAACAGGGGGACCCTATAATTCACCCCTCCACTTT; cdr3_aa: CALTGGPYNSPLHF; j_call: TRBJ1-6; clone_size: -; d_call: TRBD1; v_call: TRBV30
cdr3_nt: TGTGCCAGCAGCTTGGGGACAGGGCTGGATCAGCCCCAGCATTTT; cdr3_aa: CASSLGTGLDQPQHF; j_call: TRBJ1-5; clone_size: few; d_call: TRBD1; v_call: TRBV7-9
cdr3_nt: TGTGCCAGCAGCCGAACCGGCGGGATCGAGCAGTACTTC; cdr3_aa: CASSRTGGIEQYF; j_call: TRBJ2-7; clone_size: -; d_call: -; v_call: TRBV7-3
cdr3_nt: TGCGCCAGCAGCCTCGGGACAGTCACCGGGGAGCTGTTTTTT; cdr3_aa: CASSLGTVTGELFF; j_call: TRBJ2-2; clone_size: -; d_call: TRBD1; v_call: TRBV5-1
cdr3_nt: TGTGCCAGCTCACCAGGCCGTGATGAAAAACTGTTTTTT; cdr3_aa: CASSPGRDEKLFF; j_call: TRBJ1-4; clone_size: few; d_call: -; v_call: TRBV18
cdr3_nt: TGTGCCAGCAGCTCGGTAGCGGGAGGGCACAATGAGCAGTTCTTC; cdr3_aa: CASSSVAGGHNEQFF; j_call: TRBJ2-1; clone_size: once; d_call: TRBD2; v_call: TRBV11-2
cdr3_nt: TGTGCCAGCAGTACTTCCGGGACAGCCGATTATAGCAATCAGCCCCAGCATTTT; cdr3_aa: CASSTSGTADYSNQPQHF; j_call: TRBJ1-5; clone_size: -; d_call: TRBD1; v_call: TRBV27
cdr3_nt: TGCGCCAGCAGCTTGGATTTTAGCGGGGGGGCCGGAGAGACCCAGTACTTC; cdr3_aa: CASSLDFSGGAGETQYF; j_call: TRBJ2-5; clone_size: -; d_call: TRBD2; v_call: TRBV5-1
cdr3_nt: TGTGCCAGCAGCCAAGACAGCGGGCACAATGAGCAGTTCTTC; cdr3_aa: CASSQDSGHNEQFF; j_call: TRBJ2-1; clone_size: once; d_call: -; v_call: TRBV3-1/TRBV3-2
cdr3_nt: TGTGCTAGTGGTTTGGGGACAAGAAACTTTTTAGGGGAGACCCAGTACTTC; cdr3_aa: CASGLGTRNFLGETQYF; j_call: TRBJ2-5; clone_size: few; d_call: -; v_call: TRBV12-5
cdr3_nt: TGTGCCACCAGTGTCGGGAACTCAGGTGAAGCTTTCTTT; cdr3_aa: CATSVGNSGEAFF; j_call: TRBJ1-1; clone_size: few; d_call: -; v_call: TRBV24-1
cdr3_nt: TGTGCCAGCAGCTTAGGAGGAGAAGGTTCACCCCTCCACTTT; cdr3_aa: CASSLGGEGSPLHF; j_call: TRBJ1-6; clone_size: once; d_call: -; v_call: TRBV7-8
cdr3_nt: TGTGCCAGCTCATCTGGGGGCTCCCTTAATGAAAAACTGTTTTTT; cdr3_aa: CASSSGGSLNEKLFF; j_call: TRBJ1-4; clone_size: -; d_call: -; v_call: TRBV28
cdr3_nt: TGCACCAGCAGCTCTGGGTCGGGTGAAAAACTGTTTTTT; cdr3_aa: CTSSSGSGEKLFF; j_call: TRBJ1-4; clone_size: -; d_call: -; v_call: TRBV1
cdr3_nt: TGTGCCAGCAGTTTCAGGGAGGGGTTTCGGGAGACCCAGTACTTC; cdr3_aa: CASSFREGFRETQYF; j_call: TRBJ2-5; clone_size: -; d_call: TRBD2; v_call: TRBV28
cdr3_nt: TGTGCCAGCTCAGGACAAGCCCGCACAGATACGCAGTATTTT; cdr3_aa: CASSGQARTDTQYF; j_call: TRBJ2-3; clone_size: -; d_call: -; v_call: TRBV7-3
cdr3_nt: TGTGCCAGCAGCCAACGGGGTAAGAACACTGAAGCTTTCTTT; cdr3_aa: CASSQRGKNTEAFF; j_call: TRBJ1-1; clone_size: few; d_call: -; v_call: TRBV3-1/TRBV3-2
cdr3_nt: TGTGCCTGGAGTGTCAAGGGACAGGGGCTCATGAACACTGAAGCTTTCTTT; cdr3_aa: CAWSVKGQGLMNTEAFF; j_call: TRBJ1-1; clone_size: -; d_call: TRBD1; v_call: TRBV30
cdr3_nt: TGCGCCAGCGGAAAGAGGGACAGGGGGCGGCGAGGCGAGCCCCAGCATTTT; cdr3_aa: CASGKRDRGRRGEPQHF; j_call: TRBJ1-5; clone_size: few; d_call: TRBD1; v_call: TRBV10-2
cdr3_nt: TGTGCCAGCAGCTCAAGTCAGGTGACTAGCGTCTACGAGCAGTACTTC; cdr3_aa: CASSSSQVTSVYEQYF; j_call: TRBJ2-7; clone_size: -; d_call: TRBD2; v_call: TRBV7-2
cdr3_nt: TGTGCCTGGAGTGACGGGGGAACTGGGGCCAACGTCCTGACTTTC; cdr3_aa: CAWSDGGTGANVLTF; j_call: TRBJ2-6; clone_size: -; d_call: -; v_call: TRBV30
cdr3_nt: TGTGCCAGCAGTGAACAGGGGGCAACTAATGAAAAACTGTTTTTT; cdr3_aa: CASSEQGATNEKLFF; j_call: TRBJ1-4; clone_size: -; d_call: TRBD1; v_call: TRBV2
cdr3_nt: TGTGCCAGCAGCCAAGATAGTAAGAACACCGGGGAGCTGTTTTTT; cdr3_aa: CASSQDSKNTGELFF; j_call: TRBJ2-2; clone_size: few; d_call: -; v_call: TRBV14
cdr3_nt: TGCGCCAGCAGCCAACCCCAGGGAGGGATTGGTGGCTACACCTTC; cdr3_aa: CASSQPQGGIGGYTF; j_call: TRBJ1-2; clone_size: -; d_call: -; v_call: TRBV4-1
cdr3_nt: TGTGCCAGCATCCGGGACAGACAGTTCCTATATGGCTACACCTTC; cdr3_aa: CASIRDRQFLYGYTF; j_call: TRBJ1-2; clone_size: -; d_call: TRBD1; v_call: TRBV2
cdr3_nt: TGTGCCAGCAGTCCTCACAGGGCTCGAGGATATGGCTACACCTTC; cdr3_aa: CASSPHRARGYGYTF; j_call: TRBJ1-2; clone_size: -; d_call: -; v_call: TRBV27
cdr3_nt: TGTGCCAGCGGATCGCGGGGGAGCACTGAAGCTTTCTTT; cdr3_aa: CASGSRGSTEAFF; j_call: TRBJ1-1; clone_size: -; d_call: -; v_call: TRBV28
cdr3_nt: TGTGCCAGCTCACGAACCGGGACAGGGGGTACTGGGGCCAACGTCCTGACTTTC; cdr3_aa: CASSRTGTGGTGANVLTF; j_call: TRBJ2-6; clone_size: -; d_call: TRBD1; v_call: TRBV18
cdr3_nt: TGTGCCAGCAGCCCAGACACCGGGGAGCTGTTTTTT; cdr3_aa: CASSPDTGELFF; j_call: TRBJ2-2; clone_size: -; d_call: -; v_call: TRBV11-2
cdr3_nt: TGTGCCAGCAGCCCCCCTAGCGGGGGCACATTGGCCCAGTACTTC; cdr3_aa: CASSPPSGGTLAQYF; j_call: TRBJ2-5; clone_size: -; d_call: TRBD2; v_call: TRBV6-2/TRBV6-3
cdr3_nt: TGTGCCAGCAGTTTTGCGGATAATTCACCCCTCCACTTT; cdr3_aa: CASSFADNSPLHF; j_call: TRBJ1-6; clone_size: -; d_call: -; v_call: TRBV12-3/TRBV12-4
cdr3_nt: TGTGCCAGCAGCGCGGGACAGGGAGAGACCCAGTACTTC; cdr3_aa: CASSAGQGETQYF; j_call: TRBJ2-5; clone_size: -; d_call: TRBD1; v_call: TRBV6-4
cdr3_nt: TGTGCCAGCAGTCACAGGGTTTTGGAGACCCAGTACTTC; cdr3_aa: CASSHRVLETQYF; j_call: TRBJ2-5; clone_size: -; d_call: -; v_call: TRBV2
cdr3_nt: TGTGCCTGGAGTCAGGACAGGGTCTATCAGCCCCAGCATTTT; cdr3_aa: CAWSQDRVYQPQHF; j_call: TRBJ1-5; clone_size: -; d_call: TRBD1; v_call: TRBV30
cdr3_nt: TGTGCCATCAGTGTTCAGGGGGATACGCAGTATTTT; cdr3_aa: CAISVQGDTQYF; j_call: TRBJ2-3; clone_size: -; d_call: -; v_call: TRBV10-3
cdr3_nt: TGTGCCAGCAGCCTAATGGGAAAGGGGCCGGAGACACCCACTGAAGCTTTCTTT; cdr3_aa: CASSLMGKGPETPTEAFF; j_call: TRBJ1-1; clone_size: -; d_call: -; v_call: TRBV7-3
cdr3_nt: TGTGCCAGCGTAACCGTTGCGAAGACTGAAGCTTTCTTT; cdr3_aa: CASVTVAKTEAFF; j_call: TRBJ1-1; clone_size: -; d_call: -; v_call: TRBV2
cdr3_nt: TGTGCCAGCAGTCGACGTTCAGGGAACTCCTACAATGAGCAGTTCTTC; cdr3_aa: CASSRRSGNSYNEQFF; j_call: TRBJ2-1; clone_size: -; d_call: -; v_call: TRBV6-2/TRBV6-3
cdr3_nt: TGTGCCAGCAGTTTACTCAGCGACTATGGCTACACCTTC; cdr3_aa: CASSLLSDYGYTF; j_call: TRBJ1-2; clone_size: -; d_call: -; v_call: TRBV28
cdr3_nt: TGTGCCAGCAGCGTAGGGCTAGCCACCTACAATGAGCAGTTCTTC; cdr3_aa: CASSVGLATYNEQFF; j_call: TRBJ2-1; clone_size: -; d_call: -; v_call: TRBV9
cdr3_nt: TGTGCCAGCATGGGGACAGGGGGTAACACTGAAGCTTTCTTT; cdr3_aa: CASMGTGGNTEAFF; j_call: TRBJ1-1; clone_size: -; d_call: TRBD1; v_call: TRBV6-5
cdr3_nt: TGTGCCAGCAGTCCTCCCGGGTCCTTGACGGGAGCTTTCTTT; cdr3_aa: CASSPPGSLTGAFF; j_call: TRBJ1-1; clone_size: -; d_call: -; v_call: TRBV7-2
cdr3_nt: TGTGCCAGCAGTGAAGGGCTAGCGGACAGCTCCTACGAGCAGTACTTC; cdr3_aa: CASSEGLADSSYEQYF; j_call: TRBJ2-7; clone_size: -; d_call: -; v_call: TRBV6-1
cdr3_nt: TGTGCCACCAGCAGGGCCCACTACGAGCAGTACTTC; cdr3_aa: CATSRAHYEQYF; j_call: TRBJ2-7; clone_size: -; d_call: -; v_call: TRBV15
cdr3_nt: TGTGCCAGCAGTTTGACTTACGGGGAGCAGTACTTC; cdr3_aa: CASSLTYGEQYF; j_call: TRBJ2-7; clone_size: -; d_call: -; v_call: TRBV28